These T cell receptor beta chains were read from a single sample in a study of T cell responses to AZD1222 COVID-19 vaccine. Assay used: immunoSEQ multiplex PCR; TCRdb lists only in-frame clones, some missing. The sample records about 110,000 clones, approximately 90% being singletons. Material: peripheral blood, obtained 28 days after the second AZD1222 dose. The receptors come from an adult who received the AZD1222 COVID-19 vaccine. CDR3s include the opening cysteine and the closing phenylalanine or tryptophan. D genes are given only for firm matches. Size is stated for part of the rows, as once, few or many counts, or as a class when the clone is expanded.

abundance,d_gene,v_gene,j_gene,CDR3aa,CDR3nt
NA,NA,TRBV2,TRBJ1-2,CASLSDPGDYGYTF,TGTGCCAGCCTCAGTGACCCCGGGGACTATGGCTACACCTTC
once,NA,TRBV4-2,TRBJ1-4,CASSQDESVFF,TGTGCCAGCAGCCAAGATGAGAGTGTGTTTTTT
NA,NA,TRBV6-2/TRBV6-3,TRBJ2-7,CASSDSYEQYF,TGTGCCAGCAGTGACTCCTACGAGCAGTACTTC
NA,NA,TRBV6-4,TRBJ2-3,CASRYTQYF,TGTGCCAGCAGGTATACGCAGTATTTT
NA,NA,TRBV3-1/TRBV3-2,TRBJ1-5,CASSHSGRNQPQHF,TGTGCCAGCAGCCATTCCGGGAGAAATCAGCCCCAGCATTTT
NA,TRBD2,TRBV5-4,TRBJ2-1,CASSISGRAGNEQFF,TGTGCCAGCAGCATTAGCGGGAGGGCGGGGAATGAGCAGTTCTTC
NA,NA,TRBV13,TRBJ1-6,CASSERGSYNSPLHF,TGTGCCAGCAGCGAAAGGGGATCCTATAATTCACCCCTCCACTTT
NA,NA,TRBV18,TRBJ1-2,CASSPGGWDGYTF,TGTGCCAGCTCACCAGGAGGTTGGGATGGCTACACCTTC
once,NA,TRBV29-1,TRBJ1-2,CSVWATYGYTF,TGCAGCGTTTGGGCAACCTATGGCTACACCTTC
NA,TRBD1,TRBV29-1,TRBJ1-2,CSVEHGQGLNTF,TGCAGCGTTGAACATGGACAGGGTTTGAATACCTTC
NA,NA,TRBV7-9,TRBJ1-5,CASSLDLGHQPQHF,TGTGCCAGCAGCTTAGATCTGGGCCATCAGCCCCAGCATTTT
NA,NA,TRBV25-1,TRBJ1-2,CASSEPHRAGGYTF,TGTGCCAGCAGTGAACCGCACAGGGCCGGTGGCTACACCTTC
NA,NA,TRBV10-3,TRBJ1-1,CAIKGNRLSNTEAFF,TGTGCCATCAAAGGTAACAGACTTTCGAACACTGAAGCTTTCTTT
NA,NA,TRBV6-6,TRBJ2-1,CASSYPDRSYNEQFF,TGTGCCAGCAGTTACCCCGACAGGTCCTACAATGAGCAGTTCTTC
NA,NA,TRBV7-6,TRBJ1-1,CASSLARMGEDTEAFF,TGTGCCAGCAGCTTAGCGAGAATGGGGGAGGACACTGAAGCTTTCTTT
NA,TRBD1,TRBV24-1,TRBJ1-2,CATSDHRGYGYTF,TGTGCCACCAGTGATCACAGGGGATATGGCTACACCTTC
NA,TRBD1,TRBV7-6,TRBJ1-2,CASSLAKAGGEKNYGYTF,TGTGCCAGCAGCTTAGCGAAGGCAGGGGGCGAGAAGAACTATGGCTACACCTTC
NA,NA,TRBV28,TRBJ1-2,CASSRGGRDGYTF,TGTGCCAGCAGCCGCGGAGGGCGAGATGGCTACACCTTC
NA,NA,TRBV12-3/TRBV12-4,TRBJ2-3,CASKLALRDTQYF,TGTGCCAGCAAACTCGCCTTACGAGATACGCAGTATTTT
once,TRBD1,TRBV28,TRBJ1-1,CASSLLPGQGNTEAFF,TGTGCCAGCAGTTTACTTCCGGGACAGGGAAACACTGAAGCTTTCTTT
NA,NA,TRBV19,TRBJ2-1,CASSIDPQQPNEQFF,TGTGCCAGTAGTATAGATCCCCAACAGCCCAATGAGCAGTTCTTC
NA,NA,TRBV27,TRBJ1-2,CASSPYQGRIDRQGRSDYGYTF,TGTGCCAGCAGTCCCTACCAGGGGAGGATAGATCGTCAGGGGCGATCTGACTATGGCTACACCTTC
NA,TRBD1,TRBV7-9,TRBJ2-2,CASSPMDGQGNTGELFF,TGTGCCAGCAGCCCTATGGATGGACAGGGCAACACCGGGGAGCTGTTTTTT
NA,NA,TRBV28,TRBJ1-2,CASSLPGVGGYTF,TGTGCCAGCAGTTTGCCGGGGGTAGGTGGCTACACCTTC